This entry describes one T cell receptor beta chain. What antigen it recognizes has not been identified. Per-base qualities were not stored, and no clone one base away is much larger. The sample comes from a study of response to subunit inactivated influenza vaccine (dated by TCRdb to between 2018 and 2020). Some background on the complete study: The study used deep quantitative T cell receptor repertoire profiling to track responses to a trivalent subunit inactivated influenza vaccine. Results the study describes overall, beyond this receptor: According to the authors, only a limited number of new T cells may be recruited by each seasonal influenza vaccination.

The library was generated by RT-PCR. TCRdb lists the instrument as Illumina HiSeq 2500. TCRdb's own reprocessing of the public reads used fastp at Q25 and MiXCR and kept productive beta chains. Records with the same CDR3 protein are collapsed into one entry carrying the most frequent genes and DNA. The sample table shows about 780,000 distinct CDR3 sequences, and 15% to 20% are seen once. The biggest ten clones account for roughly a tenth of the sample. At the junction V is shortened by 4 bases and J by 0 bases; bases outside the gene matches: 6. The CDR3 spans 16 residues, from the cysteine through the phenylalanine. Just the 48-base CDR3 DNA is kept, in frame starting at base 1. The germline V gene sets CDR1 to SGHRS and CDR2 to YFSETQ.

This TCR came from a man aged 45-60 years who received an inactivated influenza vaccine. Donor details come from another sample of the same person, matched by shared clones. This chain is built from TRBV5-1 and TRBJ2-7; 11 central nucleotides agree with TRBD2. The sample consisted of PBMCs from blood, taken 5 days after vaccination. The DNA sequence is TGCGCCAGCAGCCAAGGGACTAGCGGATTCTCCTACGAGCAGTACTTC. It encodes CASSQGTSGFSYEQYF.